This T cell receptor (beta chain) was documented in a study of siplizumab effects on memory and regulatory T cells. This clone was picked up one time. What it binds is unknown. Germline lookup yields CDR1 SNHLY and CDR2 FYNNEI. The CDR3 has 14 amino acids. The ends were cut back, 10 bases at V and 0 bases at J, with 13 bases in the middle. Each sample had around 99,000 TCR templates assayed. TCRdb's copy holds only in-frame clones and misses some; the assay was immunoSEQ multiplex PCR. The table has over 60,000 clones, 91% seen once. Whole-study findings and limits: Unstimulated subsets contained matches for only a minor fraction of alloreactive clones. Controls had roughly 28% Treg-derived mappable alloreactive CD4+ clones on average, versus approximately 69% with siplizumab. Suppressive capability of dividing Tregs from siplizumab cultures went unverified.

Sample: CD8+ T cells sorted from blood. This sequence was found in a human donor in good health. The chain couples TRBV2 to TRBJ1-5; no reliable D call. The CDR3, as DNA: TGTGCCACAGCACCAATGGATAGCAATCAGCCCCAGCATTTT. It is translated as CATAPMDSNQPQHF.